This is a list of T cell receptor beta chains from one sample in a study of blood T cell repertoires in COVID-19. Libraries were prepared by immunoSEQ multiplex PCR; TCRdb keeps only in-frame clonotypes and omits some of them. The data contain over 50,000 clones, around 83% of them singletons. Sequencing was carried out using peripheral blood. These receptors all come from a man aged 65-85 years with active COVID-19. CDR3s include the opening cysteine and the closing phenylalanine or tryptophan. A D gene is named only where the DNA matches it firmly. Rows may omit the clone size; those that give it use once, few, many or a size class.

j_call | cdr3_length | v_call | d_call | clone_size | cdr3_aa | cdr3_nt
TRBJ1-1 | 14 | TRBV5-6 | TRBD1 | . | CASSSRQGNTEAFF | TGTGCCAGCAGCTCCCGACAGGGGAACACTGAAGCTTTCTTT
TRBJ2-5 | 16 | TRBV4-3 | TRBD2 | . | CASSQALAGGQGTQYF | TGCGCCAGCAGCCAAGCATTAGCGGGGGGCCAAGGGACCCAGTACTTC
TRBJ2-3 | 17 | TRBV29-1 | TRBD2 | few | CSGAGAGGQSYTDTQYF | TGCAGCGGGGCCGGTGCGGGGGGGCAGTCATACACAGATACGCAGTATTTT
TRBJ2-3 | 17 | TRBV6-2/TRBV6-3 | . | . | CASSYAAVGASTDTQYF | TGTGCCAGCAGTTACGCGGCCGTGGGGGCTAGCACAGATACGCAGTATTTT
TRBJ2-1 | 15 | TRBV7-3 | TRBD2 | . | CASSFSGGTYNEQFF | TGTGCCAGCAGCTTTAGCGGGGGGACCTACAATGAGCAGTTCTTC
TRBJ1-3 | 14 | TRBV18 | . | few | CASSPPLPSRTIYF | TGTGCCAGCTCACCACCGCTTCCCTCGCGCACCATATATTTT
TRBJ1-3 | 16 | TRBV9 | . | once | CASSASVPHVGNTIYF | TGTGCCAGCAGCGCCTCCGTGCCACACGTCGGAAACACCATATATTTT
TRBJ2-2 | 16 | TRBV5-6 | . | . | CASSFAGRGYTGELFF | TGTGCCAGCAGCTTCGCAGGGAGGGGGTACACCGGGGAGCTGTTTTTT
TRBJ1-1 | 13 | TRBV12-3/TRBV12-4 | TRBD1 | . | CASSLRRQGEAFF | TGTGCCAGCAGTTTAAGAAGACAGGGTGAAGCTTTCTTT
TRBJ1-1 | 15 | TRBV7-2 | . | . | CASSAQVGGGTEAFF | TGTGCCAGCAGCGCGCAGGTAGGGGGAGGGACTGAAGCTTTCTTT
TRBJ2-2 | 18 | TRBV7-8 | TRBD2 | . | CASALGTSGEKNTGELFF | TGTGCCAGCGCCCTCGGGACTAGCGGGGAGAAAAACACCGGGGAGCTGTTTTTT
TRBJ2-7 | 16 | TRBV11-3 | TRBD2 | . | CASSSNPRTSDYEQYF | TGTGCCAGCAGCTCCAATCCCAGGACTAGCGACTACGAGCAGTACTTC
TRBJ2-3 | 11 | TRBV7-9 | . | . | CASSSTDTQYF | TGTGCCAGCAGCTCGACAGATACGCAGTATTTT
TRBJ2-7 | 17 | TRBV5-6 | TRBD2 | . | CASSLRTSGATGYEQYF | TGTGCCAGCAGCCTCCGGACTAGCGGGGCCACCGGTTACGAGCAGTACTTC
TRBJ1-1 | 14 | TRBV6-5 | . | . | CASSYLARRTEAFF | TGTGCCAGCAGTTACTTGGCCCGGCGGACTGAAGCTTTCTTT